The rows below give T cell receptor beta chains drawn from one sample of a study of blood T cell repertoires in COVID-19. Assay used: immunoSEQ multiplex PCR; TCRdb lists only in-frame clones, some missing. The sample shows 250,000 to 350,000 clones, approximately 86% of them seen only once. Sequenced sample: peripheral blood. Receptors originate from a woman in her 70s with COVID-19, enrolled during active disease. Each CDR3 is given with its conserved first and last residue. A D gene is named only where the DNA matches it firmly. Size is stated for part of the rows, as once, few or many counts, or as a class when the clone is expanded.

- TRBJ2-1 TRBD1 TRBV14 TGTGCCAGCAGCCGGACAGGGGACGTTAGTGAGCAGTTCTTC CASSRTGDVSEQFF
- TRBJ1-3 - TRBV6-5 TGTGCCAGCAGTTTCAACCCAGGATATACGGGAAACACCATATATTTT CASSFNPGYTGNTIYF
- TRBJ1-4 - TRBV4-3 TGCGCCAGCAGCCCACACAGGGACGACGATGAAAAACTGTTTTTT CASSPHRDDDEKLFF
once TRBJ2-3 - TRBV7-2 TGTGCCAGCAGCTTTAGAGGTAGTGCTAGTGCCGGGGCAGATACGCAGTATTTT CASSFRGSASAGADTQYF
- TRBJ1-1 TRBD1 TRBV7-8 TGTGCCAGCAGCCGCGACAGGGACACTGAAGCTTTCTTT CASSRDRDTEAFF
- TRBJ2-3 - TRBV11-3 TGTGCCAGCAGCTTAGATCGGACAGATACGCAGTATTTT CASSLDRTDTQYF
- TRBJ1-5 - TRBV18 TGTGCCAGCTCAACTTCGGAGAGCAATCAGCCCCAGCATTTT CASSTSESNQPQHF
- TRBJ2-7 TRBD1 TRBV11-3 TGTGCCAGCAGAGGAGCCCGGGACAGGAGCTCCTACGAGCAGTACTTC CASRGARDRSSYEQYF
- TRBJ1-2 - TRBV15 TGTGCCACCAGCAAGGTGATGCAGGGTCAGTATGGCTACACCTTC CATSKVMQGQYGYTF
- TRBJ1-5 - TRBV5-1 TGCGCCAGCAGCTTGGGAGATTATAGCAATCAGCCCCAGCATTTT CASSLGDYSNQPQHF
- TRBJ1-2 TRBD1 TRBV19 TGTGCCAGTAGTCTGCGGACAGGAGGGAACTATGGCTACACCTTC CASSLRTGGNYGYTF